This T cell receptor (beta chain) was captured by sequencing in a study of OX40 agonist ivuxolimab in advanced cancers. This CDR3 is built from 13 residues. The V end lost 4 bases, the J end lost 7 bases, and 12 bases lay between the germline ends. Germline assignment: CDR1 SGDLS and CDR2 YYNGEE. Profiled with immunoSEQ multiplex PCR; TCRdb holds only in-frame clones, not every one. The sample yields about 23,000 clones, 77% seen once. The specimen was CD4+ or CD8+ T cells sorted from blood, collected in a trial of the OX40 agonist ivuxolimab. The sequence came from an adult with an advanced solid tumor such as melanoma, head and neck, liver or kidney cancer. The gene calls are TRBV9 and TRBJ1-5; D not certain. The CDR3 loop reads CASSRAPEQPQHF. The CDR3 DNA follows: TGTGCCAGCAGCAGGGCACCGGAGCAGCCCCAGCATTTT.